This T cell receptor beta chain was observed in a study of Graves' ophthalmopathy and Graves' hyperthyroidism. At the level of the study: Peripheral blood sampling preceded any treatment and occurred at initial diagnosis.

Study-wide points: Ophthalmopathy progression prediction by the model yielded a sensitivity of about 69% and a specificity of nearly 75%.

Ophthalmopathy was moderately-to-severely active, CAS at least 3, NOSPECS at least 4, lasting under 3 months. Clinicians diagnosed using symptoms, serum thyroxine, TRAb, thyroid ultrasound and orbital computed tomography. Amplified material comprised TCR beta CDR3 regions derived from RNA transcripts. The workflow started with a first-round RT-PCR run with HTBI primers and then moved on to a second-round multiplex PCR. Each CDR3 protein gets one entry after TCRdb re-called the multiplex PCR reads with MiXCR. This sample has over 450,000 distinct CDR3 sequences; approximately 15% occur once, and the top ten carry about a tenth. This clonotype was detected ten times or more. What it binds is not known. Trimming cost V 5 bases and J 0 bases; bases outside gene matches: 5. The CDR3 totals 15 residues. Germline V gene lookup returns CDR1 SGHKS and CDR2 YYEKEE (reference sequence).

The genes are TRBV5-5 and TRBJ1-2; 9 positions agree with TRBD1. The origin of this receptor is a woman in her 30s with Graves' ophthalmopathy. Input material: blood. The CDR3 DNA is TGTGCCAGCAGGCCGGGGACAGGGCCTAACTATGGCTACACCTTC. Its translation: CASRPGTGPNYGYTF.